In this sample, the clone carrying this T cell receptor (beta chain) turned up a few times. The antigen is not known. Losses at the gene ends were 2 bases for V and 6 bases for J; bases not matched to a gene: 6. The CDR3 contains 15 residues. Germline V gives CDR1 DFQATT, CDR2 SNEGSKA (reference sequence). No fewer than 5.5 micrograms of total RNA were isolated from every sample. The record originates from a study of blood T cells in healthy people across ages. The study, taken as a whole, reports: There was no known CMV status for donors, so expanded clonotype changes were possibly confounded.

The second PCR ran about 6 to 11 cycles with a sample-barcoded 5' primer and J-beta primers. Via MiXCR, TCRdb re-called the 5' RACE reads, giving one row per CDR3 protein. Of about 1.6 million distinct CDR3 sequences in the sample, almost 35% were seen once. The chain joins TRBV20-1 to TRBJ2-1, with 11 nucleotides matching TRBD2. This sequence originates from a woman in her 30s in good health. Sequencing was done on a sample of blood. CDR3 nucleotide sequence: TGCAGTGCTAGACCTAGCGGGGGGTTGCTCAATGAGCAGTTCTTC. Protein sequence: CSARPSGGLLNEQFF.